A selection of T cell receptor beta chains follows, all from one sample in a study of siplizumab effects on memory and regulatory T cells. The repertoire was sequenced with immunoSEQ multiplex PCR; TCRdb's copy has only in-frame clones and lacks some. The table lists approximately 94,000 clones, roughly 96% of them singletons. The sequencing sample was made of naive CD4+ T cells sorted from blood. The origin of the receptors is a human donor in good health. The CDR3 runs from the conserved cysteine through the conserved F or W. The order of the fields is D gene, V gene, CDR3 protein. The D gene is left open where the match is weak.

D: -; V: TRBV19; CDR3: CASSWGNTGNTIYF
D: TRBD2; V: TRBV4-2; CDR3: CASSLPTSGVPTYEQYF
D: TRBD1; V: TRBV7-6; CDR3: CASSPWTGAIFSEQFF
D: -; V: TRBV6-6; CDR3: CASGGGGAHSNQPQHF
D: TRBD1; V: TRBV30; CDR3: CAWSVPDFWGTGGHGYTF
D: -; V: TRBV4-1; CDR3: CASSQRKDFLRETQYF
D: -; V: TRBV9; CDR3: CASSVATGHTGDTQYF
D: -; V: TRBV23-1; CDR3: CASSQSAGVNTEAFF
D: -; V: TRBV25-1; CDR3: CASIPPGGHAEAFF
D: -; V: TRBV7-9; CDR3: CASSPLMSTGTEAFF
D: -; V: TRBV5-6; CDR3: CASSLTSGLTDEQFF
D: -; V: TRBV11-2; CDR3: CASSSWTANTGELFF
D: TRBD1; V: TRBV6-5; CDR3: CASRPGTGFNYGYTF
D: TRBD1; V: TRBV7-3; CDR3: CASSFTGVNSPLHF
D: -; V: TRBV7-6; CDR3: CASSLGPGPQYEQYF
D: TRBD1; V: TRBV28; CDR3: CASSMDGTGIYGYTF
D: -; V: TRBV5-8; CDR3: CASSLPGTRETQYF
D: TRBD2; V: TRBV11-2; CDR3: CASSLWGGEQYF
D: -; V: TRBV7-8; CDR3: CASSDQLGTQYF
D: TRBD2; V: TRBV10-3; CDR3: CAISEPGLADNEQFF
D: -; V: TRBV9; CDR3: CASSVGAEQYF
D: -; V: TRBV7-2; CDR3: CASSRPPDTQYF
D: -; V: TRBV9; CDR3: CASSVGGIYEKLFF
D: TRBD1; V: TRBV6-1; CDR3: CASSETGGLNEKLFF
D: -; V: TRBV19; CDR3: CASSIQDPNTGELFF
D: TRBD1; V: TRBV11-3; CDR3: CASSLGQGPSGELFF
D: -; V: TRBV20-1; CDR3: CSAREGLEAFF
D: -; V: TRBV21-1; CDR3: CASSKGQTNEKLFF
D: -; V: TRBV5-4; CDR3: CASSLGPSNTEAFF
D: -; V: TRBV7-6; CDR3: CASSARRGDNSPLHF
D: TRBD2; V: TRBV7-2; CDR3: CASSRTSGGDTQYF
D: -; V: TRBV30; CDR3: CAWDSAYNSPLHF
D: -; V: TRBV18; CDR3: CASSPVQPPGNTIYF
D: -; V: TRBV19; CDR3: CASSRAALNTGELFF
D: -; V: TRBV7-9; CDR3: CASSLDPGAGGYTF
D: -; V: TRBV7-2; CDR3: CASSQYSNQPQHF
D: TRBD1; V: TRBV5-4; CDR3: CASSPGTVGNTIYF
D: TRBD2; V: TRBV7-3; CDR3: CASSLGGGSYNEQFF
D: TRBD1; V: TRBV28; CDR3: CASSNVDRGDNEQFF
D: -; V: TRBV19; CDR3: CASRAGQNSNQPQHF
D: -; V: TRBV25-1; CDR3: CASSASLQGSYEQYF
D: TRBD2; V: TRBV2; CDR3: CASIPGTSAETQYF